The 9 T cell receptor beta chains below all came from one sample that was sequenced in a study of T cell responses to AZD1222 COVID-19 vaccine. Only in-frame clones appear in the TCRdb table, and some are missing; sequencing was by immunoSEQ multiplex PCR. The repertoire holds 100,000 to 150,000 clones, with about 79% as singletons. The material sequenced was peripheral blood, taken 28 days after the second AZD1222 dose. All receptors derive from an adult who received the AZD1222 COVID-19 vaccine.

The CDR3 DNA reads TGTGCCAGCAGCCCGTCCCCGGCCAGGGTATCCCACGAGCAGTACTTC. Translating gives CASSPSPARVSHEQYF. The V gene is TRBV3-1 (or the pseudogene TRBV3-2), the J gene TRBJ2-7; D perhaps matches TRBD1 (5 bases). V lost 4 bases, J lost 5 bases, and 21 bases lay in between. The CDR3 is 16 amino acids. Looked up from germline, CDR1 is LGHDT and CDR2 is YNNKEL (reference sequence).

The CDR3 sequence is CASSPRLQETQYF. The CDR3 nucleotides are TGTGCCAGCAGCCCCCGCCTTCAAGAGACCCAGTACTTC. The chain combines TRBV9 with TRBJ2-5; D unclear. The CDR3 loop spans 13 amino acids. Germline CDR1 and CDR2: SGDLS and YYNGEE. The V end lost 4 bases, the J end lost 2 bases, and 9 bases lay between the germline ends.

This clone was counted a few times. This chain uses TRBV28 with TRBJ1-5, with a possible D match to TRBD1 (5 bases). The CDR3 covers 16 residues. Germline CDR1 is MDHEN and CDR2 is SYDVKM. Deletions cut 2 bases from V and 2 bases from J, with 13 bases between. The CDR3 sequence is CASSLGGWGGNQPQHF. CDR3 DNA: TGTGCCAGCAGTTTAGGGGGTTGGGGGGGCAATCAGCCCCAGCATTTT.

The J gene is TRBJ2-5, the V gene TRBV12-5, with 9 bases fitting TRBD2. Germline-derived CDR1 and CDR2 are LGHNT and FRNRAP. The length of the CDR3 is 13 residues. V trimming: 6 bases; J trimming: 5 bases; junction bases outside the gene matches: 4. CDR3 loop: CASGVAGVETQYF. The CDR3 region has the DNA TGTGCTAGTGGGGTAGCGGGGGTGGAGACCCAGTACTTC.

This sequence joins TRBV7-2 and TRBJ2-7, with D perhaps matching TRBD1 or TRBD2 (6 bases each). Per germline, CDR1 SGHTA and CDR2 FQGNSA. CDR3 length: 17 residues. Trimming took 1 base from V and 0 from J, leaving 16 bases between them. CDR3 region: CASSLGGGGRNSYEQYF. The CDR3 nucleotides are TGTGCCAGCAGCTTAGGCGGTGGGGGGCGGAACTCCTACGAGCAGTACTTC.

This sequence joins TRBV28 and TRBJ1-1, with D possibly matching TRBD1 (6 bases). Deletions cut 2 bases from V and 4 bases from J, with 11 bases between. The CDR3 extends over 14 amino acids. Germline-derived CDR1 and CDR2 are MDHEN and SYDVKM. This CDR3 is CASSLRRTATEAFF. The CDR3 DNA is TGTGCCAGCAGTTTACGTAGGACAGCCACTGAAGCTTTCTTT.

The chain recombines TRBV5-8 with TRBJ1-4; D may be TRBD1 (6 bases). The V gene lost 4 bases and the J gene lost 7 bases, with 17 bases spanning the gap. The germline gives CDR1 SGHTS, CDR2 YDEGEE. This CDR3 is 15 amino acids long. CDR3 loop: CASSAGGRIGEKLFF. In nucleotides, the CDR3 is TGTGCCAGCAGCGCGGGGGGCCGGATTGGTGAAAAACTGTTTTTT.

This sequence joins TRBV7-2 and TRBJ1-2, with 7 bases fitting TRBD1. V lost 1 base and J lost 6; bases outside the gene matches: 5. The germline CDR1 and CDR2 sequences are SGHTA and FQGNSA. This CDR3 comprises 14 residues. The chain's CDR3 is CASSLGQGVNGYTF. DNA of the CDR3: TGTGCCAGCAGCTTAGGGCAGGGGGTTAATGGCTACACCTTC.

The CDR3 protein is CASVSGQGYYGYTF. In DNA, the CDR3 is TGTGCCAGCGTTTCCGGACAGGGGTACTATGGCTACACCTTC. The chain is built from TRBV28 and TRBJ1-2, with 9 positions matching TRBD1. The trim removed 8 bases at V and 3 bases at J, leaving 7 bases unmatched. CDR1 MDHEN and CDR2 SYDVKM come from the germline V gene. This CDR3 is built from 14 residues.